These 15 T cell receptor beta chains originate from one sample sequenced in a study of blood T cells in healthy people across ages. A second PCR of roughly 7 to 11 cycles used a sample-barcoded 5' primer and a J-beta primer mix. TCRdb re-called the 5' RACE reads through MiXCR, storing one row per CDR3 protein. The data contain about 760,000 distinct CDR3 sequences, 20% to 30% of them singletons. The same sample was also used in a study of T cells of mothers and their children.

Sample: blood. All receptors come from a boy under 18 in good health.

This clonotype was recorded a few times. This sequence joins TRBV5-1 and TRBJ2-7, with TRBD2 matching over 12 bases. The CDR3 loop spans 18 amino acids. V lost 5 bases and J lost 1; bases outside the gene matches: 13. Looked up from germline, CDR1 is SGHRS and CDR2 is YFSETQ. CDR3 sequence (DNA): TGCGCCAGCAGACCAAGACTAGCGGGAGATTCAATGTCCTACGAGCAGTACTTC. This codes for CASRPRLAGDSMSYEQYF.

V gene TRBV12-3 or TRBV12-4 combines with J gene TRBJ2-3, with 9 bases matching TRBD2. V trimming: 6 bases; J trimming: 4 bases; junction bases outside the gene matches: 11. CDR3 size: 16 residues. CDR3 amino acids: CASRPGWREGPDTQYF. In nucleotides, the CDR3 is TGTGCCAGCAGACCCGGCTGGCGGGAGGGCCCAGATACGCAGTATTTT.

This chain links TRBV10-3 with TRBJ2-7; weak D call: TRBD1 (5 bases). V dropped 2 bases and J dropped 3 bases, with 11 bases sitting between them. Germline V gene data show CDR1 as ENHRY and CDR2 as SYGVKD. The CDR3 covers 14 residues. This chain's CDR3 is CAISERQGLYEQYF. CDR3 bases: TGTGCCATCAGTGAGCGGCAGGGCCTCTACGAGCAGTACTTC.

This clonotype was recorded a few times. J is TRBJ2-1 and V is TRBV11-2; D gene uncertain. There are 15 residues in the CDR3. Germline V lookup: CDR1 SGHAT, CDR2 FQNNGV. V was trimmed by 5 bases and J by 1 base, leaving 12 bases between them. CDR3 nucleotides: TGTGCCAGCAGCCCCCAAGGACGATCCTACAATGAGCAGTTCTTC. Translated: CASSPQGRSYNEQFF.

This clonotype was counted a few times. The V and J genes are TRBV28 and TRBJ2-1, with 10 bases matching TRBD2. There are 17 residues in the CDR3. After removal of 2 bases from V and 8 bases from J, the junction contained 12 bases not matched to a gene. Per the germline V gene, CDR1 is MDHEN and CDR2 is SYDVKM. The CDR3 coding sequence is TGTGCCAGCAGTTTACTCCTAGCGGGAGACCTGCCCGATGAGCAGTTCTTC. This encodes CASSLLLAGDLPDEQFF. Filled out from reference TRBV28 and TRBJ2-1, the complete variable domain reads DVKVTQSSRYLVKRTGEKVFLECVQDMDHENMFWYRQDPGLGLRLIYFSYDVKMKEKGDIPEGYSVSREKKERFSLILESASTNQTSMYLCASSLLLAGDLPDEQFFGPGTRLTVL.

The chain has TRBV6-1 and TRBJ1-3; D unclear. CDR3 length: 14 residues. Trimming took 7 bases from V and 0 from J, leaving 10 bases between them. CDR1 is MNHNS, CDR2 SASEGT, per germline. The CDR3 bases are TGTGCCAGCACACCTACCAGCTCTGGAAACACCATATATTTT. This translates into CASTPTSSGNTIYF.

This clonotype was seen more than once but under ten times. The V and J genes are TRBV29-1 and TRBJ2-7, with D possibly being TRBD2 (6 bases). The CDR3 has 13 amino acids. Germline CDR1 reads SQVTM; CDR2 reads ANQGSEA. V was shortened by 2 bases and J by 0 bases, with 8 bases between the two germline ends. CDR3 residues: CSVERGSSYEQYF. Written as DNA, the CDR3 is TGCAGCGTTGAACGGGGGAGCTCCTACGAGCAGTACTTC.

This clonotype has a handful of counts. The chain recombines TRBV5-1 with TRBJ1-4; D is uncertain. Germline V gene lookup returns CDR1 SGHRS and CDR2 YFSETQ. The CDR3 has 13 residues. Trimming removed 3 bases at V and 5 bases at J, with 8 bases between. The CDR3 protein is CASSSANNEKLFF. CDR3 nucleotide sequence: TGCGCCAGCAGCTCGGCAAACAATGAAAAACTGTTTTTT.

V is TRBV4-2 and J is TRBJ2-2; 8 bases line up with TRBD1. The CDR3 is 15 residues long. The V gene's germline CDR1 is LGHNA and CDR2 YNFKEQ. The V gene end was trimmed by 2 bases and the J gene end by 6 bases; junction bases not matched to a gene: 5. CDR3: CASSQYRGESGELFF. The CDR3 region has the DNA TGTGCCAGCAGCCAATACAGGGGGGAGTCCGGGGAGCTGTTTTTT.

This clonotype was seen more than once but under ten times. The chain links TRBV7-8 to TRBJ1-4; D is unclear. Trimming stripped 5 bases from V and 4 bases from J, with 14 bases between. The CDR3 sequence is 15 residues long. Looked up from germline, CDR1 is SGHVS and CDR2 is FQNEAQ. The CDR3 loop reads CASSTNIAVNEKLFF. CDR3 in DNA: TGTGCCAGCAGCACAAACATAGCCGTTAATGAAAAACTGTTTTTT.

V is TRBV12-3 or TRBV12-4 and J is TRBJ2-1; D is possibly TRBD1 or TRBD2 (5 bases each). V lost 7 bases to trimming and J lost 9 bases, with 13 bases between them. The CDR3 is made up of 12 amino acids. The CDR3 region has the DNA TGTGCCAGCAACCACGGGGCCATTGAGCAGTTCTTC. Its translation: CASNHGAIEQFF.

This clonotype has more than one count but fewer than ten. The chain has TRBV20-1 and TRBJ1-2; possibly TRBD1 for D (5 bases). The CDR3 totals 14 residues. Germline V gene sequence: CDR1 DFQATT, CDR2 SNEGSKA (reference sequence). The V end was cut by 5 bases, the J end by 4 bases, with 17 bases between. The CDR3 loop is CSAPRLPGGYGYTF. DNA of the CDR3: TGCAGTGCTCCACGACTCCCTGGGGGCTATGGCTACACCTTC.

This chain joins TRBV7-2 and TRBJ1-2; D not certain. Trimming took 5 bases from V and 6 from J, leaving 10 bases between them. Germline CDR1 is SGHTA and CDR2 is FQGNSA. The length of the CDR3 is 12 residues. The CDR3 reads CASSPKSDGYTF. The CDR3 DNA reads TGTGCCAGCAGCCCGAAGAGTGATGGCTACACCTTC.

This clonotype showed up just a few times. The chain joins TRBV7-9 to TRBJ2-5; no clear D. TRBJ2-1 explains the end of the DNA better; the J call may be wrong. Germline V gene sequence: CDR1 SEHNR, CDR2 FQNEAQ (reference sequence). The CDR3 extends over 14 amino acids. The CDR3 nucleotides read TGTGCCAGCAGTTTTAAAGGAAGGGCTCATGAGCAGTTCTTC. Translation: CASSFKGRAHEQFF.

This clonotype was picked up a small number of times. V gene TRBV4-1 combines with J gene TRBJ2-5, with 9 bases that match TRBD2. Germline CDR1 reads MGHRA; CDR2 reads YSYEKL. This CDR3 has 15 amino acids. Losses at the gene ends were 0 bases for V and 5 bases for J; bases not matched to a gene: 4. CDR3 sequence reads: CASSQDPSGMETQYF. Written as DNA, the CDR3 is TGCGCCAGCAGCCAAGATCCTAGCGGGATGGAGACCCAGTACTTC.